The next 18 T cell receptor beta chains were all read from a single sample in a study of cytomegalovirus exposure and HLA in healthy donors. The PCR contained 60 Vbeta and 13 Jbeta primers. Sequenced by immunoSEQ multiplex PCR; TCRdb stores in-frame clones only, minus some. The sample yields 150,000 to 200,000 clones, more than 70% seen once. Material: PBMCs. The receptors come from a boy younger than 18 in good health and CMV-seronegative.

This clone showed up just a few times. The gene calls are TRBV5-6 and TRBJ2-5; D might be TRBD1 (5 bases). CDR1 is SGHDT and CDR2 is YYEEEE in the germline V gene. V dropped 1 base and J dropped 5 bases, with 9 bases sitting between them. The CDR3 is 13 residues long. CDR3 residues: CASSLRGGETQYF. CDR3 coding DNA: TGTGCCAGCAGCTTGAGGGGTGGCGAGACCCAGTACTTC. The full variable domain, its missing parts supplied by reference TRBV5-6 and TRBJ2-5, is DAGVTQSPTHLIKTRGQQVTLRCSPKSGHDTVSWYQQALGQGPQFIFQYYEEEERQRGNFPDRFSGHQFPNYSSELNVNALLLGDSALYLCASSLRGGETQYFGPGTRLLVL.

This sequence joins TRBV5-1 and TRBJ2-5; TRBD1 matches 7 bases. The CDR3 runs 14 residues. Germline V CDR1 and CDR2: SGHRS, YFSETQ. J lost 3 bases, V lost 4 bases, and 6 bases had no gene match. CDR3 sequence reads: CASSPNTGEETQYF. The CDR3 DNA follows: TGCGCCAGCAGCCCAAACACAGGGGAAGAGACCCAGTACTTC. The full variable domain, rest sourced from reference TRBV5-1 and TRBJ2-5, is KAGVTQTPRYLIKTRGQQVTLSCSPISGHRSVSWYQQTPGQGLQFLFEYFSETQRNKGNFPGRFSGRQFSNSRSEMNVSTLELGDSALYLCASSPNTGEETQYFGPGTRLLVL.

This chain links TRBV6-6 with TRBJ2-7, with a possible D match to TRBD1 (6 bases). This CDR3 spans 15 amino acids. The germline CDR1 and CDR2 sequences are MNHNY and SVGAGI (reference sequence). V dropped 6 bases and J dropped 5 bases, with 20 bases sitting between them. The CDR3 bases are TGTGCCAGCAGGATACCCGGGACACACGTTCACGAGCAGTACTTC. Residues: CASRIPGTHVHEQYF.

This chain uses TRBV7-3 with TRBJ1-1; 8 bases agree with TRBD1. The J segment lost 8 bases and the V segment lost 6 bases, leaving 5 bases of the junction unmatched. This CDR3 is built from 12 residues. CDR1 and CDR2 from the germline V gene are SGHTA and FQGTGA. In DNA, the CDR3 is TGTGCCAGCAGTCATGGGACAGGAGAAGCTTTCTTT. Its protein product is CASSHGTGEAFF. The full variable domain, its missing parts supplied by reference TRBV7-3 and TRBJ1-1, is GAGVSQTPSNKVTEKGKYVELRCDPISGHTALYWYRQSLGQGPEFLIYFQGTGAADDSGLPNDRFFAVRPEGSVSTLKIQRTERGDSAVYLCASSHGTGEAFFGQGTRLTVV.

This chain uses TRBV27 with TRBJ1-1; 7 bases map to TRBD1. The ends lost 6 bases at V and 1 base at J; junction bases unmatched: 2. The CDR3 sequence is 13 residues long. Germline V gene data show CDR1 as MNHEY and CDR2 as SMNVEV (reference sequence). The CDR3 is CASRRQGNTEAFF. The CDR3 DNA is TGTGCCAGCAGGAGACAGGGGAACACTGAAGCTTTCTTT.

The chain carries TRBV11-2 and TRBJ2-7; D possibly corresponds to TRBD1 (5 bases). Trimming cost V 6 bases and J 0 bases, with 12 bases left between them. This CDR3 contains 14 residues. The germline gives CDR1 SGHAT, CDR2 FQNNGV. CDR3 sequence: CASSPTGNSYEQYF. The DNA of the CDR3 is TGTGCCAGCAGTCCCACAGGAAACTCCTACGAGCAGTACTTC.

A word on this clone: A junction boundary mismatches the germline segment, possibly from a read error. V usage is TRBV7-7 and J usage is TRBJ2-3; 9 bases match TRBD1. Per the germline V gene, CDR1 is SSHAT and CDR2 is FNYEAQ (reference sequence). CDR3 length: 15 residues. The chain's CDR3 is CASSLGTGSTDTQYF. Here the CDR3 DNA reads TGTGCTAGCAGCTTGGGGACAGGGAGCACAGATACGCAGTATTTT.

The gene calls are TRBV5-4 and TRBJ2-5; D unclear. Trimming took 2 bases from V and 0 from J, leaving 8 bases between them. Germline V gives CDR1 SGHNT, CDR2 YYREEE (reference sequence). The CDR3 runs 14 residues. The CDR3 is CASSFWQDQETQYF. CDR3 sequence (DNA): TGTGCCAGCAGCTTTTGGCAGGACCAAGAGACCCAGTACTTC.

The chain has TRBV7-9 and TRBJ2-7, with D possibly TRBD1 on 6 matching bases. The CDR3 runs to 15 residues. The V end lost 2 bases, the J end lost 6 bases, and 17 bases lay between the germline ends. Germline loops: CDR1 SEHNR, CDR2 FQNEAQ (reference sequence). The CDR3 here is CASSLPTGSNSEQYF. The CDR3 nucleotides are TGTGCCAGCAGCTTACCGACAGGCAGCAATAGCGAGCAGTACTTC.

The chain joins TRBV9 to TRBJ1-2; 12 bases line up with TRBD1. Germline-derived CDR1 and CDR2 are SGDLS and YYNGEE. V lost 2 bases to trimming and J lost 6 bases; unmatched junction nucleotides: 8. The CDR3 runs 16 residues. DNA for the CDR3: TGTGCCAGCAGCGTGGGACCGGGACAGGGGGCGAATGGCTACACCTTC. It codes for CASSVGPGQGANGYTF.

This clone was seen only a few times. The CDR3 reads CASSQVGGGSGTDTQYF. In nucleotides, the CDR3 is TGTGCCAGCAGCCAAGTGGGGGGGGGTTCAGGCACAGATACGCAGTATTTT. The gene calls are TRBV4-2 and TRBJ2-3, with TRBD2 matching 7 bases. This CDR3 region has 17 residues. Germline V gives CDR1 LGHNA, CDR2 YNFKEQ. V lost 1 base to trimming and J lost 1 base; unmatched junction nucleotides: 8.

This CDR3 is CASSEGTDQETQYF. The CDR3 DNA sequence: TGTGCCAGCAGCGAGGGGACAGACCAAGAGACCCAGTACTTC. The rearrangement uses TRBV9 and TRBJ2-5; 7 bases are shared with TRBD1. Unmatched junction bases numbered 2, after V lost 3 bases and J lost 0 bases. Germline V gene data show CDR1 as SGDLS and CDR2 as YYNGEE. The CDR3 loop spans 14 amino acids.

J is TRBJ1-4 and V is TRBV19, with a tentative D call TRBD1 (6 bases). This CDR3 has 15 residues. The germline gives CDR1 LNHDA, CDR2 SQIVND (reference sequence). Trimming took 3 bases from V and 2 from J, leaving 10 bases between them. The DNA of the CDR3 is TGTGCCAGTAGTATTGCGGGGGCCACTAATGAAAAACTGTTTTTT. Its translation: CASSIAGATNEKLFF.

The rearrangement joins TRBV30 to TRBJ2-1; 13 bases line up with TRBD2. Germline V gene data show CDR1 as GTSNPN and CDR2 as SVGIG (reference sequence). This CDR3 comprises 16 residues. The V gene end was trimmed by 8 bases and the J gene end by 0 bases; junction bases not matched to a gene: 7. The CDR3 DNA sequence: TGTGCCCGCGGACTAGCGGGAGCCCGCTCCTACAATGAGCAGTTCTTC. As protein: CARGLAGARSYNEQFF.

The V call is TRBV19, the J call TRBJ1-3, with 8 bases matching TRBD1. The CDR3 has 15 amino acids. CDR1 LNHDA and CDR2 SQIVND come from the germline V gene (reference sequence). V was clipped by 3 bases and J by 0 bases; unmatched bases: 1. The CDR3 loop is CASSMQGASGNTIYF. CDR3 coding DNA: TGTGCCAGTAGTATGCAGGGGGCCTCTGGAAACACCATATATTTT.

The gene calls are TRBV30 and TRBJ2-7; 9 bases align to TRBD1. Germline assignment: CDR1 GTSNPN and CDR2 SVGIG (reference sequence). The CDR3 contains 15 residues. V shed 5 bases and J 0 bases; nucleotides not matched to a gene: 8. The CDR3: CAWLDRGPNSYEQYF. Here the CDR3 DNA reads TGTGCCTGGTTGGACAGGGGCCCAAACTCCTACGAGCAGTACTTC. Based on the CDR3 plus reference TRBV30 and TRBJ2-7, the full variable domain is SQTIHQWPATLVQPVGSPLSLECTVEGTSNPNLYWYRQAAGRGLQLLFYSVGIGQISSEVPQNLSASRPQDRQFILSSKKLLLSDSGFYLCAWLDRGPNSYEQYFGPGTRLTVT.

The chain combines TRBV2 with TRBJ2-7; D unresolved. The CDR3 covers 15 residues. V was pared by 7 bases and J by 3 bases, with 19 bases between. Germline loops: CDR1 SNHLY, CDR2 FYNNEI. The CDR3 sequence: CASTSNQVVFYEQYF. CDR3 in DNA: TGTGCCAGCACCTCTAATCAGGTAGTGTTCTACGAGCAGTACTTC. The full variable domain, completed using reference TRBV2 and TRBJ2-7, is EPEVTQTPSHQVTQMGQEVILRCVPISNHLYFYWYRQILGQKVEFLVSFYNNEISEKSEIFDDQFSVERPDGSNFTLKIRSTKLEDSAMYFCASTSNQVVFYEQYFGPGTRLTVT.

The DNA for the CDR3 is TGTGCCAAAGACAGGGGTGGCTCACCCGGGGAGCTGTTTTTT. Protein sequence: CAKDRGGSPGELFF. This rearrangement joins TRBV2 to TRBJ2-2, with 8 bases aligning to TRBD1. Germline-derived CDR1 and CDR2 are SNHLY and FYNNEI. The V segment lost 10 bases and the J segment 6 bases; nucleotides outside the gene matches: 10. This CDR3 contains 14 residues.